Following are 10 T cell receptor beta chains from one sample sequenced in a study of monozygotic twins with inflammatory bowel disease. One entry per CDR3 protein, without DNA, is what TCRdb gives after re-calling the 5' RACE reads. This table lists a few hundred thousand distinct CDR3 sequences. Material: blood. These receptors were collected from a human donor with ulcerative colitis or Crohn's disease, or a healthy co-twin of an affected twin (not recorded which).

This rearrangement joins TRBV7-2 to TRBJ2-2; TCRdb reports TRBD2, a call that lacks DNA to check it against. In germline, CDR1 is SGHTA, CDR2 FQGNSA. The CDR3 consists of 15 residues. The chain's CDR3 is CASSPGTSWTGELFF. The full variable domain, with the rest looked up from reference TRBV7-2 and TRBJ2-2, is GAGVSQSPSNKVTEKGKDVELRCDPISGHTALYWYRQSLGQGLEFLIYFQGNSAPDKSGLPSDRFSAERTGGSVSTLTIQRTQQEDSAVYLCASSPGTSWTGELFFGEGSRLTVL.

The chain couples TRBV7-6 to TRBJ1-2; TCRdb gives TRBD1 as the D gene, but with no DNA this cannot be confirmed. The CDR3 contains 16 residues. Germline V gene data show CDR1 as SGHVS and CDR2 as FNYEAQ. The CDR3 is CASSLGTGTANYGYTF. Full variable domain (rest looked up from reference TRBV7-6 and TRBJ1-2): GAGVSQSPRYKVTKRGQDVALRCDPISGHVSLYWYRQALGQGPEFLTYFNYEAQQDKSGLPNDRFSAERPEGSISTLTIQRTEQRDSAMYRCASSLGTGTANYGYTFGSGTRLTVV.

The chain recombines TRBV20-1 with TRBJ2-2; the TCRdb D gene call, TRBD1, has no DNA to confirm it. The CDR3 has 13 residues. Germline CDR1 DFQATT, CDR2 SNEGSKA (reference sequence). This CDR3 reads CSADSPLTGELFF.

The V gene is TRBV18, the J gene TRBJ2-5; TCRdb indicates TRBD2, and absent DNA this call remains unverified. This CDR3 is 15 amino acids long. Germline loops: CDR1 KGHSH, CDR2 LQKENI. The CDR3 reads CASSPILAGGETQYF.

The chain has TRBV19 and TRBJ2-4; there is no DNA to check the TCRdb D call of TRBD1. Germline V CDR1 and CDR2: LNHDA, SQIVND (reference sequence). The CDR3 totals 15 residues. The chain's CDR3 is CGRPGQGPPWIIQYF.

The chain carries TRBV9 and TRBJ2-5; lacking DNA, the TRBD1 call made by TCRdb goes unchecked. The CDR3 is 16 residues long. Germline V lookup: CDR1 SGDLS, CDR2 YYNGEE. CDR3 in amino acids: CASSARGTGEWETQYF.

The chain combines TRBV5-1 with TRBJ2-3; TCRdb selects TRBD1, and the lack of DNA leaves this call unchecked. The CDR3 spans 14 residues. The germline gives CDR1 SGHRS, CDR2 YFSETQ. This CDR3 reads CASSDQGAPDTQYF.

The V and J genes are TRBV5-5 and TRBJ1-1; TCRdb returns TRBD1, unconfirmable since there is no DNA. The CDR3 is 14 amino acids. The germline CDR1 and CDR2 sequences are SGHKS and YYEKEE (reference sequence). CDR3 in amino acids: CASTPSRQDTEAFF.

The rearrangement uses TRBV6-1 and TRBJ2-4; TCRdb gives TRBD2 as the D gene, but with no DNA this cannot be confirmed. In germline, CDR1 is MNHNS, CDR2 SASEGT. The CDR3 contains 17 residues. The CDR3 loop is CASRPIGGGRAKNIQYF.

The genes are TRBV6-1 and TRBJ2-2; with no DNA, the TCRdb D assignment of TRBD1 cannot be verified. From germline, CDR1 is MNHNS and CDR2 SASEGT. The CDR3 spans 14 residues. CDR3 amino acids: CASSPLVGAGELFF.